Listed here are 8 T cell receptor beta chains from one sample, sequenced in a study of T cell changes during pregnancy in multiple sclerosis. Generated by immunoSEQ multiplex PCR, the TCRdb table keeps only in-frame clones and is missing some. This table holds about 67,000 clones, roughly 87% found once. The starting material was peripheral blood, obtained in the first trimester of pregnancy. The origin of the receptors is a female donor with multiple sclerosis, enrolled in a pregnancy study.

The genes are TRBV6-5 and TRBJ2-5, with 7 bases matching TRBD1. Germline CDR1 reads MNHEY; CDR2 reads SVGAGI. V lost 4 bases to trimming and J lost 5 bases; unmatched junction nucleotides: 7. The CDR3 runs 14 residues. CDR3 sequence reads: CASSLSTGRETQYF. As DNA, the CDR3 is TGTGCCAGCAGTTTATCGACAGGGCGGGAGACCCAGTACTTC.

The gene calls are TRBV7-3 and TRBJ2-5; tentatively, D is TRBD2 (6 bases). This CDR3 has 14 residues. CDR1 and CDR2 (germline): SGHTA, FQGTGA. Between the trimmed V and J ends, which lost 7 bases and 5 bases, there was a span of 17 bases. CDR3 loop: CASTFSRLGETQYF. The CDR3 DNA reads TGTGCCAGCACCTTTTCTCGACTAGGCGAGACCCAGTACTTC.

This chain's CDR3 is CASSQDFEGGYSYEQYF. The CDR3 DNA reads TGCGCCAGCAGCCAAGATTTCGAGGGGGGGTACTCCTACGAGCAGTACTTC. The chain couples TRBV4-1 to TRBJ2-7; D is possibly TRBD2 (7 bases). Germline V gene data show CDR1 as MGHRA and CDR2 as YSYEKL. This CDR3 has 17 amino acids. Deletions cut 0 bases from V and 0 bases from J, with 15 bases between.

This chain uses TRBV19 with TRBJ1-5, with TRBD1 matching 10 bases. Per germline, CDR1 LNHDA and CDR2 SQIVND (reference sequence). J lost 7 bases, V lost 5 bases, and 5 bases had no gene match. CDR3 length: 14 amino acids. The CDR3 region is CASSLTGGLQPQHF. The CDR3 nucleotides read TGTGCCAGTAGTTTGACAGGGGGCTTACAGCCCCAGCATTTT.

This clone was recorded only once. The CDR3 DNA reads TGTGCCAGCGCTCGCGCTACCGGTTCAGATACGCAGTATTTT. This translates into CASARATGSDTQYF. V and J are TRBV27 and TRBJ2-3; D gene ambiguous. V was clipped by 8 bases and J by 4 bases, with 16 bases between them. Germline assignment: CDR1 MNHEY and CDR2 SMNVEV (reference sequence). The CDR3 has 14 amino acids.

This clone is a singleton in its sample. This chain uses TRBV19 with TRBJ1-4; D perhaps matches TRBD1 (5 bases). Trimming stripped 4 bases from V and 4 bases from J, with 10 bases between. The CDR3 is made up of 14 amino acids. Germline CDR1 reads LNHDA; CDR2 reads SQIVND (reference sequence). CDR3 sequence (DNA): TGTGCCAGTAGTACAGGGTACAGTAATGAAAAACTGTTTTTT. As protein: CASSTGYSNEKLFF. Based on the CDR3 plus reference TRBV19 and TRBJ1-4, the full variable domain is DGGITQSPKYLFRKEGQNVTLSCEQNLNHDAMYWYRQDPGQGLRLIYYSQIVNDFQKGDIAEGYSVSREKKESFPLTVTSAQKNPTAFYLCASSTGYSNEKLFFGSGTQLSVL.

The chain couples TRBV30 to TRBJ2-5; 8 bases agree with TRBD1. This CDR3 has 13 amino acids. The J segment lost 6 bases and the V segment lost 2 bases, leaving 5 bases of the junction unmatched. Germline values: CDR1 GTSNPN, CDR2 SVGIG (reference sequence). CDR3 DNA sequence: TGTGCCTGGAGTCCTGGACAGGGAAAGACCCAGTACTTC. Residues: CAWSPGQGKTQYF.

The gene calls are TRBV12-5 and TRBJ2-5; the match to TRBD2 covers 10 bases. The length of the CDR3 is 13 residues. V was pared by 4 bases and J by 4 bases, with 0 bases of the junction left unmatched. From germline, CDR1 is LGHNT and CDR2 FRNRAP. CDR3 in amino acids: CASGWTSGETQYF. The CDR3 DNA reads TGTGCTAGTGGTTGGACTAGCGGAGAGACCCAGTACTTC.